The clone carrying this T cell receptor beta chain has ten or more counts. One entry per CDR3 protein results from TCRdb running MiXCR on the 5' RACE reads. The sample consists of about 82,000 distinct CDR3 sequences, around 5.1% of them appearing once. CDR3 size: 13 residues. The germline gives CDR1 SGHNT, CDR2 YYREEE (reference sequence). V was trimmed by 3 bases and J by 4 bases, leaving 10 bases between them. This entry is derived from a study of T cells of healthy individuals. The receptor was derived from a female donor in good health. The chain links TRBV5-4 to TRBJ1-2; D is possibly TRBD1 (6 bases). CDR3 protein: CASSSSTGYGYTF. In nucleotides, the CDR3 is TGTGCCAGCAGCTCATCGACAGGCTATGGCTACACCTTC.